The 20 T cell receptor beta chains in this list originate from one sample, sequenced in a study of blood T cell repertoires in COVID-19. Profiling relied on immunoSEQ multiplex PCR, and the TCRdb table lists in-frame clones only, not all of them. The sample yields about 190,000 clones, under 90% seen once. The material sequenced was peripheral blood. The receptors were gathered from a middle-aged man with acute or convalescent COVID-19.

This chain uses TRBV24-1 with TRBJ1-3, with a possible D match to TRBD1 (6 bases). This CDR3 comprises 16 residues. V shed 3 bases and J shed 2 bases, with 13 bases lying between them. Germline CDR1 and CDR2: KGHDR and SFDVKD. The CDR3 reads CATSDPASGAGNTIYF. Written as DNA, the CDR3 is TGTGCCACCAGTGATCCTGCTTCAGGGGCTGGAAACACCATATATTTT.

The CDR3 DNA reads as TGTGCCAGCAGTTTGGGAGTCTACGAGCAGTACTTC. Amino acids: CASSLGVYEQYF. The genes are TRBV28 and TRBJ2-7; TRBD2 is a possible D gene (5 bases). The CDR3 has 12 amino acids. Germline V lookup: CDR1 MDHEN, CDR2 SYDVKM. Trimming pared 3 bases from V and 3 bases from J, leaving 6 bases between.

The V call is TRBV7-8, the J call TRBJ2-3, with TRBD2 matching over 14 bases. This CDR3 is 15 amino acids long. J was trimmed by 7 bases and V by 1 base; bases with no gene match: 1. Germline assignment: CDR1 SGHVS and CDR2 FQNEAQ. The CDR3 DNA reads as TGTGCCAGCAGCTTAGGACTAGCGGGGGGGTATACGCAGTATTTT. Translation gives CASSLGLAGGYTQYF.

The chain carries TRBV10-3 and TRBJ1-2; 7 bases align to TRBD1. The CDR3 is 15 residues long. The V gene's germline CDR1 is ENHRY and CDR2 SYGVKD. V lost 0 bases and J lost 4; bases outside the gene matches: 5. The CDR3 nucleotides are TGTGCCATCAGTGAGTCCGGGGACAGCTTCTATGGCTACACCTTC. It specifies CAISESGDSFYGYTF.

The chain employs TRBV11-3 and TRBJ1-1, with unresolved D. CDR3 size: 14 residues. Trimming stripped 1 base from V and 1 base from J, with 7 bases between. CDR1 SGHNT and CDR2 YENEEA come from the germline V gene. CDR3 nucleotide sequence: TGTGCCAGCAGCTTAGGTCGCGGGAACACTGAAGCTTTCTTT. Translated, it gives CASSLGRGNTEAFF.

For the CDR3, the DNA is TGTGCCAGCAGCATCCGGGACAGGGGGTCCGGGGAGCTGTTTTTT. This gives the protein CASSIRDRGSGELFF. The rearrangement uses TRBV5-4 and TRBJ2-2, with 11 bases that match TRBD1. This CDR3 comprises 15 residues. J lost 6 bases, V lost 4 bases, and 5 bases had no gene match. Germline V gene lookup returns CDR1 SGHNT and CDR2 YYREEE (reference sequence).

The rearrangement joins TRBV24-1 to TRBJ1-1; 8 nucleotides align to TRBD1. The junction had 7 bases not matched to a gene; V was cut back by 5 bases and J by 3 bases. From germline, CDR1 is KGHDR and CDR2 SFDVKD. There are 15 residues in the CDR3. The DNA of the CDR3 is TGTGCCACCAGTGGTCCAGGGGGCTTAGACACTGAAGCTTTCTTT. Amino acid sequence: CATSGPGGLDTEAFF.

The chain employs TRBV7-9 and TRBJ2-1; tentatively, D is TRBD2 (6 bases). The CDR3 sequence is 19 residues long. The germline V gene encodes CDR1 SEHNR and CDR2 FQNEAQ (reference sequence). V dropped 1 base and J dropped 7 bases, with 26 bases sitting between them. The CDR3 region has the DNA TGTGCCAGCAGCTTAGGTTTTGGTAAGCGGGCCATATCAGGGAATGAGCAGTTCTTC. Its translation: CASSLGFGKRAISGNEQFF.

The chain carries TRBV29-1 and TRBJ1-1; maybe TRBD1 (5 bases). The V gene lost 3 bases and the J gene lost 3 bases, with 8 bases spanning the gap. CDR1 and CDR2 from the germline V gene are SQVTM and ANQGSEA. This CDR3 is built from 12 residues. For the CDR3, the DNA is TGCAGCGTTGACAGGGCGGACACTGAAGCTTTCTTT. Translation gives CSVDRADTEAFF.

This sequence joins TRBV5-4 and TRBJ1-2; D unresolved. The germline gives CDR1 SGHNT, CDR2 YYREEE (reference sequence). The CDR3 is 13 amino acids. Trimming shortened V by 0 bases and J by 4 bases, and 7 bases separated the two germline ends. CDR3 in DNA: TGTGCCAGCAGCTTGGATCGGGGCTATGGCTACACCTTC. This translates into CASSLDRGYGYTF.

This chain uses TRBV6-6 with TRBJ2-5, with D uncertain. V lost 5 bases and J 1 base, leaving 14 bases between the germline ends. The germline V gene has CDR1 MNHNY and CDR2 SVGAGI (reference sequence). The CDR3 has 15 residues. CDR3 region: CASSGPSLTQETQYF. DNA for the CDR3: TGTGCCAGCAGTGGCCCCTCCCTTACCCAAGAGACCCAGTACTTC.

The chain couples TRBV5-1 to TRBJ2-7; 12 bases are shared with TRBD2. The J segment lost 2 bases and the V segment lost 4 bases, leaving 13 bases of the junction unmatched. The CDR3 has 18 residues. Looked up from germline, CDR1 is SGHRS and CDR2 is YFSETQ. As DNA, the CDR3 is TGCGCCAGCAGCGCAGGAGCTAGCGGGGGGGCGGTAACCTACGAGCAGTACTTC. Its translation: CASSAGASGGAVTYEQYF.

CDR3 nucleotide sequence: TGTGCCATCAGTGCACCCCCCGGGGAGGCGTCGAACACTGAAGCTTTCTTT. Its protein product is CAISAPPGEASNTEAFF. The chain combines TRBV10-3 with TRBJ1-1, with no clear D. V dropped 4 bases and J dropped 1 base, with 19 bases sitting between them. Germline V gene data show CDR1 as ENHRY and CDR2 as SYGVKD. The CDR3 has 17 residues.

This clone was observed once. The CDR3: CASSRLDLLGSEQFF. The DNA for the CDR3 is TGTGCCAGTAGTAGACTCGACCTTTTAGGAAGTGAGCAGTTCTTC. The genes are TRBV19 and TRBJ2-1; D is unresolved. The CDR3 sequence is 15 residues long. V lost 4 bases and J lost 9, with 19 bases in between. Germline V gives CDR1 LNHDA, CDR2 SQIVND (reference sequence). Combining the CDR3 with reference TRBV19 and TRBJ2-1 gives the whole variable domain DGGITQSPKYLFRKEGQNVTLSCEQNLNHDAMYWYRQDPGQGLRLIYYSQIVNDFQKGDIAEGYSVSREKKESFPLTVTSAQKNPTAFYLCASSRLDLLGSEQFFGPGTRLTVL.

The chain joins TRBV14 to TRBJ2-1; 10 nucleotides agree with TRBD2. Trimming removed 4 bases from V and 8 bases from J; junction bases left unmatched: 11. CDR1 SGHDN and CDR2 FVKESK come from the germline V gene. The CDR3 runs to 16 residues. The CDR3 bases are TGTGCCAGCAGCCCCAATAGCGGGGGGTATTACCATGAGCAGTTCTTC. Its translation: CASSPNSGGYYHEQFF.

The chain's CDR3 is CASKGGDSPLHF. Here the CDR3 DNA reads TGTGCCAGCAAGGGGGGGGATTCACCCCTCCACTTT. This chain uses TRBV6-6 with TRBJ1-6; possible D gene TRBD1, 6 bases. The ends were cut back, 7 bases at V and 8 bases at J, with 9 bases in the middle. The CDR3 has 12 amino acids. Germline CDR1 reads MNHNY; CDR2 reads SVGAGI (reference sequence).

This chain links TRBV29-1 with TRBJ2-5; 8 positions agree with TRBD2. The CDR3 is 19 residues long. J lost 0 bases, V lost 3 bases, and 18 bases had no gene match. Looked up from germline, CDR1 is SQVTM and CDR2 is ANQGSEA. The CDR3 sequence is CSVDGDVRAGATYQETQYF. CDR3 nucleotides: TGCAGCGTTGACGGCGACGTACGAGCGGGGGCAACGTACCAAGAGACCCAGTACTTC.

The CDR3 spells CASSWATGELFF. In DNA form, the CDR3 reads TGTGCCAGCTCGTGGGCTACCGGGGAGCTGTTTTTT. The V and J genes are TRBV28 and TRBJ2-2; D gene unclear. The length of the CDR3 is 12 residues. Trimming removed 8 bases at V and 5 bases at J, with 9 bases between. Germline V lookup: CDR1 MDHEN, CDR2 SYDVKM.

The chain carries TRBV28 and TRBJ2-3, with D unresolved. From germline, CDR1 is MDHEN and CDR2 SYDVKM. The length of the CDR3 is 13 residues. V was cut by 2 bases and J by 4 bases, with 7 bases left in between. CDR3 nucleotide sequence: TGTGCCAGCAGTTTAATCTCCTCAGATACGCAGTATTTT. Its protein is CASSLISSDTQYF.

V gene TRBV9 combines with J gene TRBJ2-1; possibly TRBD1 for D (6 bases). This CDR3 spans 14 amino acids. Trimming removed 2 bases at V and 9 bases at J, with 15 bases between. The germline V gene has CDR1 SGDLS and CDR2 YYNGEE. This chain's CDR3 is CASSVSGAMVEQFF. CDR3 in DNA: TGTGCCAGCAGCGTTTCAGGGGCGATGGTTGAGCAGTTCTTC.